This T cell receptor (beta chain) was recorded in a study of T cell responses to AZD1222 COVID-19 vaccine. The method was immunoSEQ multiplex PCR; TCRdb's version includes in-frame clones alone and lacks a portion of them. Here the sample spans some 36,000 clones, about 89% being singletons. The CDR3 runs to 17 residues. V lost 2 bases to trimming and J lost 4 bases; unmatched junction nucleotides: 13. Germline lookup yields CDR1 MGHRA and CDR2 YSYEKL. This clone was detected a few times. V gene TRBV4-1 combines with J gene TRBJ1-2, with 7 bases that match TRBD1. Sequenced here: peripheral blood, sampled on day 0 of AZD1222 vaccination. This sequence was found in an adult in good health. CDR3 residues: CASSQTAGQAGFYGYTF. CDR3 DNA sequence: TGCGCCAGCAGCCAAACAGCAGGACAGGCGGGTTTCTATGGCTACACCTTC.